The rows below give T cell receptor beta chains drawn from one sample of a study of blood T cell repertoires in COVID-19. Here immunoSEQ multiplex PCR was the method, and the copy in TCRdb shows in-frame clones only, minus some. The sample has about half a million clones, roughly 88% seen once. The sequenced material came from peripheral blood. The receptors originated from a human donor in a cohort sampled during active COVID-19. CDR3s include the opening cysteine and the closing phenylalanine or tryptophan. Each record gives: clone size, D gene, J gene, V gene, CDR3 DNA, CDR3 protein. D genes are given only for firm matches. The size field is filled for only some rows; it gives once, few, many or a size class.

NA,NA,TRBJ1-2,TRBV18,TGTGCCAGCTCACCCCCAGACGGGATTAATAACTATGGCTACACCTTC,CASSPPDGINNYGYTF
NA,TRBD1,TRBJ1-1,TRBV7-3,TGTGCCAGCAGCTTAAACGGACAGGGTGGGGGTGAAGCTTTCTTT,CASSLNGQGGGEAFF
NA,TRBD1,TRBJ1-3,TRBV3-1/TRBV3-2,TGTGCCAGCAGCCAAATACCGGGACAGAAAATAAACACCATATATTTT,CASSQIPGQKINTIYF
NA,TRBD1,TRBJ1-5,TRBV12-5,TGTGCTAGTGGGCCAGGGACAGGGGGTTATCAGCCCCAGCATTTT,CASGPGTGGYQPQHF
NA,TRBD2,TRBJ2-2,TRBV3-1/TRBV3-2,TGTGCCAGCAGCTCTAGCGGGGGTCGTGTCGGGGAGCTGTTTTTT,CASSSSGGRVGELFF
NA,TRBD2,TRBJ2-1,TRBV7-2,TGTGCCAGCAGCTTAGGGCCAGCGGGAGGATACAATGAGCAGTTCTTC,CASSLGPAGGYNEQFF
NA,NA,TRBJ2-7,TRBV9,TGTGCCAGCAGCGTGGGGTCCTCGGGGGAGCAGTACTTC,CASSVGSSGEQYF
NA,TRBD2,TRBJ2-5,TRBV9,TGTGCCAGCAGCCTGACTAGCGGGAGGTTAGAGACCCAGTACTTC,CASSLTSGRLETQYF
NA,NA,TRBJ1-1,TRBV29-1,TGCAGCGTTGAACGATCAGGGTTGAACACTGAAGCTTTCTTT,CSVERSGLNTEAFF
NA,NA,TRBJ2-7,TRBV12-5,TGTGCTAGTGGTTTTGGGCAGACAGAGCAGTACTTC,CASGFGQTEQYF
NA,NA,TRBJ1-1,TRBV7-9,TGTGCCAGCAGCACCCCCTTTACAGGGCTCACTGAAGCTTTCTTT,CASSTPFTGLTEAFF
NA,NA,TRBJ2-7,TRBV7-9,TGTGCCAGCAGCCTTACAGGGCCGACCTACGAGCAGTACTTC,CASSLTGPTYEQYF
once,NA,TRBJ2-1,TRBV6-2/TRBV6-3,TGTGCCAGCAGTACGTGGTTTGGCGAGCAGTTCTTC,CASSTWFGEQFF
NA,TRBD2,TRBJ2-7,TRBV7-2,TGTGCCAGCAGCCCGTTAGCGGGAGGGTTATTCTCCTACGAGCAGTACTTC,CASSPLAGGLFSYEQYF
NA,TRBD2,TRBJ2-3,TRBV19,TGTGCCAGTAGTACTTTAGCGGGAGCGGGAGATACGCAGTATTTT,CASSTLAGAGDTQYF
NA,NA,TRBJ2-7,TRBV11-2,TGTGCCAGCAGCCCTCAGCCGGAGATAGAGCAGTACTTC,CASSPQPEIEQYF
NA,NA,TRBJ2-5,TRBV5-1,TGCGCCAGCAGCTTAGAGGGCACTCAAGAGACCCAGTACTTC,CASSLEGTQETQYF
NA,NA,TRBJ2-7,TRBV7-3,TGTGCCAGCAGCCCCCCAGCGCGCGCCTACGAGCAGTACTTC,CASSPPARAYEQYF
NA,NA,TRBJ2-7,TRBV12-3/TRBV12-4,TGTGCCAGCAGTTTATTTAGCGGCTACGAGCAGTACTTC,CASSLFSGYEQYF
NA,NA,TRBJ2-1,TRBV30,TGTGCCTGGAGTGCATCGTTGGGGAGCGCCTACAATGAGCAGTTCTTC,CAWSASLGSAYNEQFF
many,NA,TRBJ1-2,TRBV5-4,TGTGCCAGCACCCCCGGCCCGGGAGGGAACTATGGCTACACCTTC,CASTPGPGGNYGYTF
NA,TRBD1,TRBJ1-1,TRBV5-6,TGTGCCAGCAGCTGGTGGACAGGGGGATCGAACACTGAAGCTTTCTTT,CASSWWTGGSNTEAFF
NA,TRBD2,TRBJ2-7,TRBV5-1,TGCGCCAGCAGCTGGGGGGTCGGGACTAGGAGTATAGAGGGCTACGAGCAGTACTTC,CASSWGVGTRSIEGYEQYF
once,NA,TRBJ1-1,TRBV15,TGTGCCACCAGCAGGCAGGGGAAGGGCTGGGAGTACACTGAAGCTTTCTTT,CATSRQGKGWEYTEAFF
NA,TRBD2,TRBJ2-1,TRBV9,TGTGCCAGCAGCGTAGAAGGTTATAGCGGGAGCTCCTACAATGAGCAGTTCTTC,CASSVEGYSGSSYNEQFF
NA,NA,TRBJ1-5,TRBV7-3,TGTGCCAGCAGCCCGACGGGGGGAAACAATCAGCCCCAGCATTTT,CASSPTGGNNQPQHF
NA,TRBD1,TRBJ1-5,TRBV3-1/TRBV3-2,TGTGCCAGCAGCCAACAGGGGGGCCAGCCCCAGCATTTT,CASSQQGGQPQHF
NA,NA,TRBJ2-7,TRBV21-1,TGTGCCAGCAGCGCTGGACTAGCGGCCTACGAGCAGTACTTC,CASSAGLAAYEQYF
NA,TRBD1,TRBJ2-7,TRBV5-1,TGCGCCAGCAGCTTGGGACAGGGCCGCTCCTACGAGCAGTACTTC,CASSLGQGRSYEQYF
NA,TRBD1,TRBJ1-5,TRBV5-6,TGTGCCAGCAGCTCCGGGACAGGGGATAATCAGCCCCAGCATTTT,CASSSGTGDNQPQHF